Following are 6 T cell receptor beta chains from one sample sequenced in a study of blood T cell repertoires in COVID-19. This table comes from immunoSEQ multiplex PCR, and its TCRdb copy is limited to in-frame clones, with some not included. This table has 110,000 or so clones, roughly 87% appearing once. The specimen was peripheral blood. The receptors originated from a human donor in a cohort sampled during active COVID-19.

The chain uses TRBV19 and TRBJ2-1; D may be TRBD2 (7 bases). The ends were cut back, 0 bases at V and 7 bases at J, with 13 bases in the middle. The V gene's germline CDR1 is LNHDA and CDR2 SQIVND (reference sequence). The CDR3 is made up of 15 amino acids. CDR3 region: CASSIDGGAGNEQFF. The CDR3 nucleotides read TGTGCCAGTAGTATAGATGGGGGGGCGGGAAATGAGCAGTTCTTC.

The table lists this clone with a count of one. The genes are TRBV6-6 and TRBJ2-7, with 12 positions matching TRBD1. J lost 7 bases, V lost 5 bases, and 9 bases had no gene match. This CDR3 has 15 residues. From germline, CDR1 is MNHNY and CDR2 SVGAGI (reference sequence). The CDR3 loop reads CASSTGQGAPWEQYF. The CDR3 DNA reads TGTGCCAGCAGTACGGGACAGGGGGCCCCCTGGGAGCAGTACTTC.

The chain is built from TRBV14 and TRBJ1-4, with 9 bases matching TRBD1. Germline CDR1 reads SGHDN; CDR2 reads FVKESK. The CDR3 extends over 16 amino acids. Unmatched junction bases numbered 7, after V lost 4 bases and J lost 4 bases. The CDR3 reads CASSRNPGQGNEKLFF. DNA for the CDR3: TGTGCCAGCAGCCGCAATCCGGGACAGGGTAATGAAAAACTGTTTTTT.

The chain carries TRBV5-1 and TRBJ1-2; possible D gene TRBD1, 6 bases. Trimming stripped 3 bases from V and 7 bases from J, with 19 bases between. The CDR3 sequence is 15 residues long. CDR1 is SGHRS and CDR2 is YFSETQ in the germline V gene. DNA of the CDR3: TGCGCCAGCAGCTCGACACAGGGCTTGTCGGGTGGCTACACCTTC. Protein product: CASSSTQGLSGGYTF.

The chain couples TRBV7-8 to TRBJ2-3, with 7 bases matching TRBD1. Germline V CDR1 and CDR2: SGHVS, FQNEAQ. With V trimmed by 5 bases and J by 0 bases, 5 bases remained unmatched. The CDR3 has 15 amino acids. Written as DNA, the CDR3 is TGTGCCAGCAGCCCGAGACAGGGAAGCACAGATACGCAGTATTTT. This translates into CASSPRQGSTDTQYF.

The V call is TRBV10-3, the J call TRBJ2-1; a possible D gene is TRBD2 (7 bases). The V gene's germline CDR1 is ENHRY and CDR2 SYGVKD. The length of the CDR3 is 13 residues. Trimming shortened V by 10 bases and J by 4 bases, and 14 bases separated the two germline ends. CDR3 residues: CATEGGAYNEQFF. The CDR3 DNA sequence: TGTGCCACCGAGGGGGGGGCTTACAATGAGCAGTTCTTC.